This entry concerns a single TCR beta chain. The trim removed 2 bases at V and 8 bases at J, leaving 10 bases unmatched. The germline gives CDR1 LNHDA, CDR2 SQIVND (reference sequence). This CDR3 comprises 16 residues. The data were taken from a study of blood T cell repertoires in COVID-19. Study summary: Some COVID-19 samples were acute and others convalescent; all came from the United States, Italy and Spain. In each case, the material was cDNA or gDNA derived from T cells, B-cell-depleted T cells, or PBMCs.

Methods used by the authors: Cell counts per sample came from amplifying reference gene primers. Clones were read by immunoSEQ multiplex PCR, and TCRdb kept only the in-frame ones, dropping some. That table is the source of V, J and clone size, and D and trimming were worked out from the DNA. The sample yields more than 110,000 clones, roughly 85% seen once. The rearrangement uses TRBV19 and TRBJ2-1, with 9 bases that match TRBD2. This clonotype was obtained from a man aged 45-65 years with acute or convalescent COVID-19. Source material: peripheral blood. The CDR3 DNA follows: TGTGCCAGTAGTATAATTGGGCTAGCGGGATTCGATGAGCAGTTCTTC. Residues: CASSIIGLAGFDEQFF. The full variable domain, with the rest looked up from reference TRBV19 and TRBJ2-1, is DGGITQSPKYLFRKEGQNVTLSCEQNLNHDAMYWYRQDPGQGLRLIYYSQIVNDFQKGDIAEGYSVSREKKESFPLTVTSAQKNPTAFYLCASSIIGLAGFDEQFFGPGTRLTVL.